This TCR beta chain is drawn from a study of blood T cell repertoires in COVID-19. Across the study: Material from acute and convalescent COVID-19 was sourced from the United States, Italy and Spain. PBMCs, B-cell-depleted T cells, or T cells were the source of the cDNA or gDNA that made up the material.

The CDR3 contains 14 residues. The V gene lost 2 bases and the J gene lost 3 bases, with 9 bases spanning the gap. CDR1 is SGHTA, CDR2 FQGTGA, per germline. Only a few counts were recorded for this clone. While infection was still active, Seattle patients were enrolled and then followed longitudinally. Original methodology: For nucleated cells, counts were estimated from reference gene primer amplification. TCRdb's table, derived via immunoSEQ multiplex PCR, lists solely in-frame clones and lacks some. The D gene and trimming were derived from the DNA, and the V and J assignments and clone size from that table. This sample has 250,000 to 300,000 clones, with almost 90% found just once.

This clonotype was obtained from a woman aged 25 to 39 with COVID-19, enrolled during active disease. Input material: peripheral blood. The rearrangement uses TRBV7-3 and TRBJ2-3; weak D call: TRBD2 (5 bases). CDR3 loop: CASSLPGWTDTQYF. CDR3 DNA sequence: TGTGCCAGCAGCTTACCGGGGTGGACAGATACGCAGTATTTT.